One sample yielded the 10 T cell receptor beta chains listed below, sequenced in a study of T cells in localized non-small cell lung cancer. TCRdb keeps only in-frame clones here, not all; method: immunoSEQ multiplex PCR. The table lists 75,000 to 95,000 clones, about 78% of them singletons. The source material was PBMCs, sampled before any cancer treatment. Receptor source: a man aged 40-75 years with stage II squamous cell lung carcinoma.

This sequence joins TRBV7-6 and TRBJ2-3, with a tentative D call TRBD2 (6 bases). Trimming shortened V by 4 bases and J by 0 bases, and 17 bases separated the two germline ends. CDR3 length: 17 amino acids. The germline V gene encodes CDR1 SGHVS and CDR2 FNYEAQ. The CDR3 DNA reads TGTGCCAGCAGCTCGGGAGTTCCCTTCGCTAGCACAGATACGCAGTATTTT. It codes for CASSSGVPFASTDTQYF. The full variable domain, its missing parts supplied by reference TRBV7-6 and TRBJ2-3, is GAGVSQSPRYKVTKRGQDVALRCDPISGHVSLYWYRQALGQGPEFLTYFNYEAQQDKSGLPNDRFSAERPEGSISTLTIQRTEQRDSAMYRCASSSGVPFASTDTQYFGPGTRLTVL.

This rearrangement joins TRBV19 to TRBJ1-5; TRBD1 matches 10 bases. Germline trimming cut 6 bases from V and 0 bases from J; bases unmatched to any gene: 8. The CDR3 runs to 17 residues. Germline-derived CDR1 and CDR2 are LNHDA and SQIVND (reference sequence). The chain's CDR3 is CASSRDRGLYSNQPQHF. In DNA, the CDR3 is TGTGCCAGTAGCAGGGACAGGGGCCTATATAGCAATCAGCCCCAGCATTTT.

The J gene is TRBJ2-1, the V gene TRBV7-8; the D call may be TRBD1 or TRBD2 (7 bases each). V was trimmed by 5 bases and J by 1 base, leaving 15 bases between them. In germline, CDR1 is SGHVS, CDR2 FQNEAQ. The CDR3 runs 16 residues. The chain's CDR3 is CASSQGGGSSYNEQFF. CDR3 nucleotide sequence: TGTGCCAGCAGCCAGGGGGGCGGGAGTTCCTACAATGAGCAGTTCTTC.

The rearrangement joins TRBV5-1 to TRBJ1-4; D is perhaps TRBD1 (5 bases). The CDR3 has 15 amino acids. Trimming cost V 0 bases and J 5 bases, with 11 bases left between them. CDR1 is SGHRS, CDR2 YFSETQ, per germline. The CDR3 sequence: CASSLEGRENEKLFF. The CDR3 coding sequence is TGCGCCAGCAGCTTGGAAGGCAGGGAGAATGAAAAACTGTTTTTT. The whole variable domain, remainder taken from reference TRBV5-1 and TRBJ1-4, is KAGVTQTPRYLIKTRGQQVTLSCSPISGHRSVSWYQQTPGQGLQFLFEYFSETQRNKGNFPGRFSGRQFSNSRSEMNVSTLELGDSALYLCASSLEGRENEKLFFGSGTQLSVL.

The chain couples TRBV6-5 to TRBJ1-5; D remains ambiguous. The ends were cut back, 6 bases at V and 2 bases at J, with 11 bases in the middle. CDR3 length equals 14 residues. Germline V lookup: CDR1 MNHEY, CDR2 SVGAGI. Written as DNA, the CDR3 is TGTGCCAGCAGCGGGGTCGGCGGCAATCAGCCCCAGCATTTT. This translates into CASSGVGGNQPQHF.

Only a few counts were recorded for this clone. The chain joins TRBV5-1 to TRBJ2-7; TRBD1 or TRBD2 may be the D gene (5 bases each). With 1 base removed from V and 0 bases from J, the gap between germline ends came to 14 bases. The CDR3 length is 16 residues. Germline values: CDR1 SGHRS, CDR2 YFSETQ. For the CDR3, the DNA is TGCGCCAGCAGCTTGCGTTCGGGGCTGGACTCCTACGAGCAGTACTTC. This translates into CASSLRSGLDSYEQYF.

J is TRBJ2-1 and V is TRBV6-5; 8 bases fit TRBD2. The CDR3 contains 16 residues. Germline V lookup: CDR1 MNHEY, CDR2 SVGAGI. Trimming removed 0 bases from V and 2 bases from J; junction bases left unmatched: 3. As DNA, the CDR3 is TGTGCCAGCAGTTACTCAGGGACTAGGGCCTACAATGAGCAGTTCTTC. This sequence encodes CASSYSGTRAYNEQFF.

This clone was seen at least ten times. V is TRBV27 and J is TRBJ1-5; D is possibly TRBD1 (6 bases). V lost 1 base and J 5 bases, leaving 15 bases between the germline ends. The CDR3 spans 16 residues. The germline gives CDR1 MNHEY, CDR2 SMNVEV (reference sequence). CDR3 sequence (DNA): TGTGCCAGCAGTTTATTGGGCCCGGGGGGCGATCAGCCCCAGCATTTT. Translated, it gives CASSLLGPGGDQPQHF.

The V gene is TRBV6-1, the J gene TRBJ2-3; D gene unclear. Germline assignment: CDR1 MNHNS and CDR2 SASEGT. The CDR3 length is 13 residues. V dropped 3 bases and J dropped 4 bases, with 8 bases sitting between them. CDR3 region: CASSDWVADTQYF. CDR3 bases: TGTGCCAGCAGTGATTGGGTCGCAGATACGCAGTATTTT.

This clone was counted between two and nine times. This sequence joins TRBV6-5 and TRBJ2-2, with TRBD1 matching 7 bases. The CDR3 has 16 residues. Germline values: CDR1 MNHEY, CDR2 SVGAGI. With 0 bases clipped from V and 3 bases from J, the junction kept 4 bases outside the gene matches. CDR3 DNA sequence: TGTGCCAGCAGTTACTCCCGACAGGGATACACCGGGGAGCTGTTTTTT. It codes for CASSYSRQGYTGELFF.